The source of this T cell receptor (beta chain) is a study of blood T cell repertoires in COVID-19. About the research overall: The analysed material was cDNA or gDNA that came from T cells, B-cell-depleted T cells, or PBMCs.

This clone was seen a handful of times. Per the authors' pipeline: Researchers report that nucleated cell counts were estimated from reference gene primer amplification. TCRdb's table, derived via immunoSEQ multiplex PCR, lists solely in-frame clones and lacks some. The V and J calls and clone size were taken over from that table, and D and trimming were inferred from the DNA. Among over 120,000 clones listed, 65% to 90% were seen once. The V gene's germline CDR1 is GTSNPN and CDR2 SVGIG (reference sequence). This CDR3 is built from 19 residues. Trimming took 0 bases from V and 0 from J; bases not matched to a gene: 13.

The sample consisted of peripheral blood. The rearrangement uses TRBV30 and TRBJ2-3; 9 bases align to TRBD1. The source is a man between 60 and 70 years old with active or convalescent COVID-19. The CDR3 sequence: CAWSVSRTGVPISTDTQYF. As DNA, the CDR3 is TGTGCCTGGAGTGTATCCAGGACAGGGGTCCCGATTAGCACAGATACGCAGTATTTT. The full variable domain, with the rest looked up from reference TRBV30 and TRBJ2-3, is SQTIHQWPATLVQPVGSPLSLECTVEGTSNPNLYWYRQAAGRGLQLLFYSVGIGQISSEVPQNLSASRPQDRQFILSSKKLLLSDSGFYLCAWSVSRTGVPISTDTQYFGPGTRLTVL.